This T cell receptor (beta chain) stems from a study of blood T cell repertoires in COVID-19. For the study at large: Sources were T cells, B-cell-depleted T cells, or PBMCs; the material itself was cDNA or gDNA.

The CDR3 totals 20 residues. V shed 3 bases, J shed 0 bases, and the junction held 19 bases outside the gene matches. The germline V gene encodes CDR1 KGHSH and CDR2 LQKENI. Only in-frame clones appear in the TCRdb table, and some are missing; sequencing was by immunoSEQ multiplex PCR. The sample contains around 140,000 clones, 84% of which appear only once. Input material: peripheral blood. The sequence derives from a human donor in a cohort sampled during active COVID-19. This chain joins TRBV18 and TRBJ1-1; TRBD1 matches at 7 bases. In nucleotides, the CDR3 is TGTGCCAGCTCACCCCTGACAGGGAATCGCTCCAAGCGCTTGAACACTGAAGCTTTCTTT. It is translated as CASSPLTGNRSKRLNTEAFF.